The next 13 T cell receptor beta chains were all read from a single sample in a study of cytomegalovirus exposure and HLA in healthy donors. 13 Jbeta primers and 60 Vbeta primers were used for the PCR. Profiling relied on immunoSEQ multiplex PCR, and the TCRdb table lists in-frame clones only, not all of them. The sample shows roughly 100,000 clones, more than 80% of them seen only once. The sequenced material came from PBMCs. The source of these receptors is a man aged 18 to 35 in good health and CMV-seronegative.

The rearrangement joins TRBV10-1 to TRBJ2-1; 11 nucleotides match TRBD2. V lost 1 base to trimming and J lost 6 bases; unmatched junction nucleotides: 5. The CDR3 is 16 amino acids. Germline V gene sequence: CDR1 WNHNN, CDR2 SYGVQD (reference sequence). CDR3 bases: TGCGCCAGCAGTGAGTTAGCGGGAGGGGGGGGCAATGAGCAGTTCTTC. Translation gives CASSELAGGGGNEQFF.

This chain links TRBV29-1 with TRBJ2-5; D remains unclear. The end of the DNA aligns better with TRBJ2-7, so the J call may be wrong. The V gene's germline CDR1 is SQVTM and CDR2 ANQGSEA. This CDR3 comprises 13 residues. The CDR3 coding sequence is TGCAGCGTTGAATCACAGTCCAGCTACGAGCAGTACTTC. The encoded protein is CSVESQSSYEQYF.

The V and J genes are TRBV19 and TRBJ1-3; D is unclear. Trimming stripped 1 base from V and 0 bases from J, with 7 bases between. CDR3 length: 15 residues. The germline V gene has CDR1 LNHDA and CDR2 SQIVND (reference sequence). CDR3 nucleotide sequence: TGTGCCAGTAGTATAGTGGGGAGCTCTGGAAACACCATATATTTT. This sequence encodes CASSIVGSSGNTIYF.

The gene calls are TRBV7-2 and TRBJ2-1; 8 nucleotides agree with TRBD2. The germline gives CDR1 SGHTA, CDR2 FQGNSA. This CDR3 comprises 14 residues. V shed 5 bases, J shed 10 bases, and the junction held 10 bases outside the gene matches. The DNA for the CDR3 is TGTGCCAGCAGCGCCTCCGGGACTAGAGACGAGCAGTTCTTC. It specifies CASSASGTRDEQFF.

The chain links TRBV4-3 to TRBJ1-2; weak D call: TRBD1 (5 bases). Looked up from germline, CDR1 is LGHNA and CDR2 is YSLEER. V lost 0 bases, J lost 5 bases, and 7 bases lay in between. The CDR3 runs 13 residues. The CDR3 nucleotides read TGCGCCAGCAGCCAAGACAGGGTTTATGGCTACACCTTC. Translating gives CASSQDRVYGYTF.

This chain joins TRBV6-6 and TRBJ2-2; tentative D call: TRBD2 (6 bases). The V gene's germline CDR1 is MNHNY and CDR2 SVGAGI (reference sequence). V was trimmed by 5 bases and J by 5 bases, leaving 18 bases between them. The CDR3 is made up of 16 amino acids. CDR3 protein: CASSRPGTLRTGELFF. The CDR3 DNA is TGTGCCAGCAGTCGGCCCGGGACTTTGAGAACCGGGGAGCTGTTTTTT.

The V call is TRBV10-3, the J call TRBJ2-2, with D unresolved. Germline assignment: CDR1 ENHRY and CDR2 SYGVKD. The CDR3 sequence is 11 residues long. Trimming removed 6 bases from V and 4 bases from J, with 3 bases in between. DNA for the CDR3: TGTGCCATCAGGAGCACCGGGGAGCTGTTTTTT. Its protein is CAIRSTGELFF.

Comment on this clone: A read error may explain this, as a much larger clone is one base away. The sample has other DNA sequences that encode this CDR3 too. The J gene is TRBJ1-4, the V gene TRBV2; D may be TRBD1 (6 bases). There are 15 residues in the CDR3. Trimming cost V 4 bases and J 0 bases, with 9 bases left between them. In germline, CDR1 is SNHLY, CDR2 FYNNEI. This CDR3 is CASSGDTSTNEKLFF. DNA for the CDR3: TGTGCCAGCAGTGGGGACACGTCAACTAATGAAAAACTGTTTTTT.

V is TRBV27 and J is TRBJ2-3; 9 bases are a match to TRBD1. CDR3 length: 12 residues. V lost 5 bases, J lost 11 bases, and 5 bases stayed unmatched. Germline loops: CDR1 MNHEY, CDR2 SMNVEV (reference sequence). The CDR3 bases are TGTGCCAGCAGTCTGACAGGGGGGGGGCAGTATTTT. It encodes CASSLTGGGQYF.

This chain joins TRBV11-2 and TRBJ1-1; D call uncertain. The CDR3 totals 13 residues. The V and J ends lost 5 bases and 1 base respectively, with 8 bases between them. From germline, CDR1 is SGHAT and CDR2 FQNNGV. The CDR3 nucleotides read TGTGCCAGCAGCCCAAACAGGAACACTGAAGCTTTCTTT. Translated: CASSPNRNTEAFF. The full variable domain, rest sourced from reference TRBV11-2 and TRBJ1-1, is EAGVAQSPRYKIIEKRQSVAFWCNPISGHATLYWYQQILGQGPKLLIQFQNNGVVDDSQLPKDRFSAERLKGVDSTLKIQPAKLEDSAVYLCASSPNRNTEAFFGQGTRLTVV.

This clone was seen a single time. The chain is built from TRBV30 and TRBJ2-1; maybe TRBD1 (5 bases). This CDR3 is 11 amino acids long. V was pared by 2 bases and J by 10 bases, with 9 bases between. CDR1 and CDR2 (germline): GTSNPN, SVGIG (reference sequence). In DNA form, the CDR3 reads TGTGCCTGGAGTCCCGGACAAGAGCAGTTCTTC. Protein: CAWSPGQEQFF. Full variable domain (remainder filled in from reference TRBV30 and TRBJ2-1): SQTIHQWPATLVQPVGSPLSLECTVEGTSNPNLYWYRQAAGRGLQLLFYSVGIGQISSEVPQNLSASRPQDRQFILSSKKLLLSDSGFYLCAWSPGQEQFFGPGTRLTVL.

The chain carries TRBV7-8 and TRBJ2-1, with D uncertain. Germline V gene lookup returns CDR1 SGHVS and CDR2 FQNEAQ. The CDR3 contains 14 residues. The V end was cut by 5 bases, the J end by 7 bases, with 15 bases between. The CDR3 protein is CASSPPGLDNEQFF. CDR3 DNA: TGTGCCAGCAGCCCACCTGGGCTCGATAATGAGCAGTTCTTC.

The genes are TRBV14 and TRBJ2-3; D not certain. Between the trimmed V and J ends, which lost 8 bases and 1 base, there was a span of 19 bases. CDR1 and CDR2 from the germline V gene are SGHDN and FVKESK. This CDR3 spans 16 amino acids. CDR3 nucleotide sequence: TGTGCCAGCCAGAATCTACAGCCCCGAGGCACAGATACGCAGTATTTT. This encodes CASQNLQPRGTDTQYF.